A selection of T cell receptor beta chains follows, all from one sample in a study of blood T cell repertoires in COVID-19. Measured with immunoSEQ multiplex PCR; TCRdb has only the in-frame clones, and not every one. Among about 230,000 clones listed, about 85% were seen once. The sample was peripheral blood. These TCRs come from a woman aged 80 or over with acute or convalescent COVID-19. Both conserved end residues are part of each CDR3. The D gene is left open where the match is weak. The size field is filled for only some rows; it gives once, few, many or a size class.

>few|TRBV28|TRBJ2-1|TRBD2
TGTGCCAGCAGTCGGCCGGGACTAGCGGGAGGTTTTAAGAATGAGCAGTTCTTC
CASSRPGLAGGFKNEQFF
>NA|TRBV5-6|TRBJ1-5|NA
TGTGCCAGCAGCTTGAATAAAGGGGATAACAATCAGCCCCAGCATTTT
CASSLNKGDNNQPQHF
>NA|TRBV19|TRBJ2-1|NA
TGTGCCAGTAGCAACAGGGACAATGAGCAGTTCTTC
CASSNRDNEQFF
>NA|TRBV2|TRBJ2-5|TRBD2
TGTGCCAGCGCCCTAGCGGACAACCAAGAGACCCAGTACTTC
CASALADNQETQYF
>NA|TRBV30|TRBJ1-1|NA
TGTGCCTGGACGAGACAGTTGAACACTGAAGCTTTCTTT
CAWTRQLNTEAFF
>NA|TRBV7-9|TRBJ1-6|TRBD1
TGTGCCAGCAGCTCGCCCAACAGGGGGCCGGATTCACCCCTCCACTTT
CASSSPNRGPDSPLHF
>NA|TRBV4-2|TRBJ1-1|NA
TGTGCCAGCAGGCAAGTAGGGGGCACTGAAGCTTTCTTT
CASRQVGGTEAFF
>few|TRBV19|TRBJ2-1|TRBD2
TGTGCCAGTAGTATGCTAGCGGGAGGTGGAAATGAGCAGTTCTTC
CASSMLAGGGNEQFF
>NA|TRBV25-1|TRBJ2-7|TRBD1
TGTGCCACTGAGACAGGGCTTCCCTACGAGCAGTACTTC
CATETGLPYEQYF
>NA|TRBV7-2|TRBJ2-2|NA
TGTGCCAGCAGCTCCCTTGTGTCCCGGGAGCTGTTTTTT
CASSSLVSRELFF
>NA|TRBV7-2|TRBJ1-5|NA
TGTGCCAGCAGCCCCTTGGGGGGAGACAGCAATCAGCCCCAGCATTTT
CASSPLGGDSNQPQHF
>few|TRBV28|TRBJ2-1|TRBD1
TGTGCCAGCAGCACGACAGGGTTTGAGCAGTTCTTC
CASSTTGFEQFF
>NA|TRBV12-2|TRBJ1-1|NA
TGTGCAAGTCGCTTAGCGAGGCTGGCAGGGCGTTATGAAGCTTTCTTT
CASRLARLAGRYEAFF
>few|TRBV27|TRBJ2-2|NA
TGTGCCAGCAGTTCCCGTCCGGGGGAACGGACCGGGGAGCTGTTTTTT
CASSSRPGERTGELFF
>NA|TRBV10-3|TRBJ1-5|TRBD1
TGTGCCACCAGCCGGGACAGGGTGGGTCAGCCCCAGCATTTT
CATSRDRVGQPQHF
>few|TRBV5-1|TRBJ2-4|NA
TGCGCCAGCAGCCTGGACCCCGAGGGCATTCAGTACTTC
CASSLDPEGIQYF
>NA|TRBV5-1|TRBJ1-5|TRBD1
TGCGCCAGCAGCTTAGCAGGGGGCGCGGGGCAGCCCCAGCATTTT
CASSLAGGAGQPQHF
>NA|TRBV24-1|TRBJ2-3|TRBD2
TGTGCCACCAGTGGTAGAGCGGGAGGGCCCTCTTCTAGCACAGATACGCAGTATTTT
CATSGRAGGPSSSTDTQYF
>NA|TRBV1|TRBJ2-2|NA
TGCACCATTAGGGGCAGCCCGCCCCCTCCGGATTCCCGGGAGCTGTTTTTT
CTIRGSPPPPDSRELFF
>NA|TRBV2|TRBJ2-6|NA
TGTGCCAGCAGTGAGACATTCGCCGTTACTGGGGCCAACGTCCTGACTTTC
CASSETFAVTGANVLTF
>NA|TRBV4-1|TRBJ2-5|TRBD2
TGCGCCAGCAGCCTGAATGGGAGGCTAGCGGGAGTGGCCCGAGAGACCCAGTACTTC
CASSLNGRLAGVARETQYF
>NA|TRBV7-9|TRBJ2-7|NA
TGTGCCAGCAGCCGCCTTGGGGAGAGCTACGAGCAGTACTTC
CASSRLGESYEQYF
>NA|TRBV6-1|TRBJ2-3|TRBD2
TGTGCCAGCAGTGAGAGGTCGTTGGGACTAGCGGGAGTGTCAGATACGCAGTATTTT
CASSERSLGLAGVSDTQYF
>NA|TRBV7-6|TRBJ2-2|TRBD1
TGTGCCAGCAGCTTGGGACAGGGATCGAACACCGGGGAGCTGTTTTTT
CASSLGQGSNTGELFF
>NA|TRBV6-5|TRBJ2-5|NA
TGTGCCAGCAGTTACCGTGCGGGAAAGGAGACCCAGTACTTC
CASSYRAGKETQYF
>NA|TRBV28|TRBJ1-4|NA
TGTGCCAGCAGTTTCACAGCAGGGGCAACTAATGAAAAACTGTTTTTT
CASSFTAGATNEKLFF
>NA|TRBV11-2|TRBJ2-1|TRBD2
TGTGCCAGCAGCTTAGCTAGCGGGAGGGCCCCTGAGCAGTTCTTC
CASSLASGRAPEQFF
>NA|TRBV5-4|TRBJ1-2|NA
TGTGCCAGCAGCAAGGACACCTATGGCTACACCTTC
CASSKDTYGYTF
>NA|TRBV3-1/TRBV3-2|TRBJ2-1|TRBD2
TGTGCCAGCAGCCCCGTGGGCGGGGGGGGGTTCGATGAGCAGTTCTTC
CASSPVGGGGFDEQFF
>NA|TRBV10-3|TRBJ2-2|TRBD2
TGTGCCATCAGTGGCCGGACTAGCCAGGACACCGGGGAGCTGTTTTTT
CAISGRTSQDTGELFF
>NA|TRBV19|TRBJ2-3|NA
TGTGCCAGCCTCCACAGGGAGATGGATACGCAGTATTTT
CASLHREMDTQYF
>NA|TRBV6-1|TRBJ2-7|NA
TGTGCCAGCAGTGAAGATTGGGGGCTGGGCGAGCAGTACTTC
CASSEDWGLGEQYF
>NA|TRBV19|TRBJ2-1|TRBD2
TGTGCCAGTAGTATGTCCGGGACTAGGTACAATGAGCAGTTCTTC
CASSMSGTRYNEQFF
>NA|TRBV5-4|TRBJ1-6|TRBD1
TGTGCCAGCAGCTTGGGGACAGGGGGCCTCAATAATTCACCCCTCCACTTT
CASSLGTGGLNNSPLHF
>NA|TRBV5-8|TRBJ2-7|TRBD2
TGTGCCAGCAGCTTGGGGGGGAAGGGAGGGAACTACGAGCAGTACTTC
CASSLGGKGGNYEQYF
>NA|TRBV6-6|TRBJ1-2|TRBD1
TGTGCCAGCGAACGGACAGGGGTCTACTATGGCTACACCTTC
CASERTGVYYGYTF
>NA|TRBV7-9|TRBJ1-6|TRBD1
TGTGCCAGCACGACAGGGGACCGGCCCCTCCACTTT
CASTTGDRPLHF
>few|TRBV27|TRBJ1-2|NA
TGTGCCAGCAGTTTATCACGACAGAACTATGGCTACACCTTC
CASSLSRQNYGYTF
>NA|TRBV19|TRBJ2-7|TRBD1
TGTGCCACCTTATCCCGGGACAGGGGATTATACGCCCCCTACGAGCAGTACTTC
CATLSRDRGLYAPYEQYF
>NA|TRBV7-9|TRBJ2-3|NA
TGTGCCAGCAGCCCCGAACCGGGAACGACAGATACGCAGTATTTT
CASSPEPGTTDTQYF
>NA|TRBV7-3|TRBJ2-5|NA
TGTGCCAGCAGCTTAACAAGGGGGCAAGAGACCCAGTACTTC
CASSLTRGQETQYF